Shown below are 14 T cell receptor beta chains from a single sample sequenced in a study of T cell responses to AZD1222 COVID-19 vaccine. Data came from immunoSEQ multiplex PCR; TCRdb stores just in-frame clones and leaves some out. The sample has roughly 250,000 clones; about 92% are singletons. Sequences were derived from peripheral blood, sampled on day 0 of AZD1222 vaccination. These receptors all come from an adult in good health.

The chain combines TRBV5-1 with TRBJ1-5; D perhaps matches TRBD1 (6 bases). Per germline, CDR1 SGHRS and CDR2 YFSETQ. The CDR3 contains 15 residues. The V and J ends lost 4 bases and 2 bases respectively, with 13 bases between them. CDR3 DNA sequence: TGCGCCAGCAGCCTAGAGGGGGACGGCAATCAGCCCCAGCATTTT. Its protein is CASSLEGDGNQPQHF.

The chain links TRBV30 to TRBJ1-5, with unresolved D. CDR1 is GTSNPN and CDR2 is SVGIG in the germline V gene (reference sequence). CDR3 length: 12 amino acids. V lost 5 bases, J lost 4 bases, and 9 bases lay in between. Written as DNA, the CDR3 is TGTGCCTGGTTAGGGATTAATCAGCCCCAGCATTTT. Its translation: CAWLGINQPQHF.

The chain uses TRBV5-1 and TRBJ1-2, with a weak D call TRBD1 (5 bases). V shed 4 bases and J shed 4 bases, with 11 bases lying between them. CDR1 is SGHRS, CDR2 YFSETQ, per germline. This CDR3 is built from 13 residues. CDR3 protein: CASSPDSGYGYTF. The CDR3, as DNA: TGCGCCAGCAGCCCTGACAGCGGCTATGGCTACACCTTC.

The chain recombines TRBV20-1 with TRBJ2-1, with 9 bases that match TRBD2. With V trimmed by 6 bases and J by 7 bases, 10 bases remained unmatched. The CDR3 length is 14 residues. CDR1 DFQATT and CDR2 SNEGSKA come from the germline V gene (reference sequence). The DNA for the CDR3 is TGCAGTGCCAGTGGGGCTAGCGGGGATAATGAGCAGTTCTTC. Protein sequence: CSASGASGDNEQFF.

The chain has TRBV27 and TRBJ1-2; a possible D gene is TRBD1 (6 bases). V lost 5 bases to trimming and J lost 9 bases, with 16 bases between them. The CDR3 is 13 residues long. Germline V gene data show CDR1 as MNHEY and CDR2 as SMNVEV (reference sequence). CDR3 coding DNA: TGTGCCAGCAGTCCCCACAGGGAGGCGAGCTACACCTTC. The encoded protein is CASSPHREASYTF.

This chain connects TRBV28 to TRBJ2-2; D uncertain. Trimming took 1 base from V and 6 from J, leaving 3 bases between them. The length of the CDR3 is 12 residues. Germline V lookup: CDR1 MDHEN, CDR2 SYDVKM. CDR3 nucleotide sequence: TGTGCCAGCAGTTTATTTTCCGGGGAGCTGTTTTTT. This encodes CASSLFSGELFF.

The chain couples TRBV5-1 to TRBJ1-1, with D uncertain. The germline V and J ends were trimmed by 4 bases and 4 bases, with 14 bases remaining between them. There are 14 residues in the CDR3. CDR1 and CDR2 from the germline V gene are SGHRS and YFSETQ. The CDR3 sequence: CASSPVGSGTEAFF. For the CDR3, the DNA is TGCGCCAGCAGCCCCGTAGGCTCGGGCACTGAAGCTTTCTTT.

The chain recombines TRBV28 with TRBJ1-5; D is unclear. This CDR3 is built from 14 residues. Between the trimmed V and J ends, which lost 4 bases and 7 bases, there was a span of 14 bases. The germline gives CDR1 MDHEN, CDR2 SYDVKM. The CDR3 region has the DNA TGTGCCAGCAGTTCAAGCGGAACCCGACAGCCCCAGCATTTT. Protein: CASSSSGTRQPQHF.

This rearrangement joins TRBV7-2 to TRBJ2-7, with 11 bases aligning to TRBD2. This CDR3 has 15 residues. V lost 4 bases to trimming and J lost 2 bases; unmatched junction nucleotides: 4. The germline CDR1 and CDR2 sequences are SGHTA and FQGNSA. The CDR3 protein is CASSWASGGTYEQYF. The CDR3 DNA follows: TGTGCCAGCAGCTGGGCTAGCGGGGGGACCTACGAGCAGTACTTC. The full variable domain, with the rest looked up from reference TRBV7-2 and TRBJ2-7, is GAGVSQSPSNKVTEKGKDVELRCDPISGHTALYWYRQSLGQGLEFLIYFQGNSAPDKSGLPSDRFSAERTGGSVSTLTIQRTQQEDSAVYLCASSWASGGTYEQYFGPGTRLTVT.

The chain couples TRBV18 to TRBJ2-2, with D perhaps TRBD1 or TRBD2 (5 bases each). There are 14 residues in the CDR3. Deletions cut 4 bases from V and 5 bases from J, with 11 bases between. Germline V gene sequence: CDR1 KGHSH, CDR2 LQKENI. CDR3: CASSRTQGTGELFF. CDR3 bases: TGTGCCAGCTCACGGACTCAGGGTACCGGGGAGCTGTTTTTT. The full variable domain, rest sourced from reference TRBV18 and TRBJ2-2, is NAGVMQNPRHLVRRRGQEARLRCSPMKGHSHVYWYRQLPEEGLKFMVYLQKENIIDESGMPKERFSAEFPKEGPSILRIQQVVRGDSAAYFCASSRTQGTGELFFGEGSRLTVL.

This sequence joins TRBV5-1 and TRBJ1-2; 7 bases match TRBD1. Per germline, CDR1 SGHRS and CDR2 YFSETQ. The CDR3 length is 14 residues. The V segment lost 3 bases and the J segment 6 bases; nucleotides outside the gene matches: 8. The CDR3 region is CASSYGDREHGYTF. The CDR3 coding sequence is TGCGCCAGCAGCTACGGTGACAGGGAGCATGGCTACACCTTC.

The chain couples TRBV3-1 (or the pseudogene TRBV3-2) to TRBJ1-1; 11 bases match TRBD1. This CDR3 is built from 15 residues. Germline V gene data show CDR1 as LGHDT and CDR2 as YNNKEL (reference sequence). The V segment lost 3 bases and the J segment 8 bases; nucleotides outside the gene matches: 8. This chain's CDR3 is CASSHLRDRGGEAFF. The CDR3, as DNA: TGTGCCAGCAGCCACCTACGGGACAGGGGGGGAGAAGCTTTCTTT.

The rearrangement joins TRBV28 to TRBJ2-5; D possibly uses TRBD1 or TRBD2 (6 bases each). The V end was cut by 10 bases, the J end by 0 bases, with 15 bases between. Looked up from germline, CDR1 is MDHEN and CDR2 is SYDVKM. CDR3 length: 14 residues. The CDR3 loop reads CAISPGGNQETQYF. The CDR3 region has the DNA TGTGCCATTTCCCCCGGGGGCAACCAAGAGACCCAGTACTTC. Combining the CDR3 with reference TRBV28 and TRBJ2-5 gives the whole variable domain DVKVTQSSRYLVKRTGEKVFLECVQDMDHENMFWYRQDPGLGLRLIYFSYDVKMKEKGDIPEGYSVSREKKERFSLILESASTNQTSMYLCAISPGGNQETQYFGPGTRLLVL.

The CDR3 region is CASSRQYSNQPQHF. CDR3 sequence (DNA): TGTGCCAGCAGTAGGCAGTATAGCAATCAGCCCCAGCATTTT. The V gene is TRBV28, the J gene TRBJ1-5; D unresolved. Germline lookup yields CDR1 MDHEN and CDR2 SYDVKM. This CDR3 has 14 amino acids. V lost 5 bases, J lost 0 bases, and 8 bases lay in between.